A single sample gave rise to the 27 T cell receptor beta chains below, sequenced in a study of T cell responses to AZD1222 COVID-19 vaccine. The method was immunoSEQ multiplex PCR; TCRdb's version includes in-frame clones alone and lacks a portion of them. The table lists about 86,000 clones, 90% of them singletons. The sample here was peripheral blood, taken on day 0 of AZD1222 vaccination. All receptors derive from an adult in good health.

This clone was seen more than once but under ten times. The chain is built from TRBV5-6 and TRBJ1-4, with TRBD1 matching 9 bases. V lost 0 bases to trimming and J lost 4 bases; unmatched junction nucleotides: 1. The germline V gene encodes CDR1 SGHDT and CDR2 YYEEEE. The CDR3 runs to 15 residues. CDR3 in amino acids: CASSLEDRGNEKLFF. CDR3 DNA sequence: TGTGCCAGCAGCTTGGAGGACAGGGGTAATGAAAAACTGTTTTTT.

This clone was seen a handful of times. V and J are TRBV28 and TRBJ2-2, with D unresolved. CDR1 and CDR2 from the germline V gene are MDHEN and SYDVKM. V lost 6 bases and J lost 6, with 11 bases in between. The CDR3 extends over 13 amino acids. CDR3 loop: CASRRTVAGELFF. In DNA form, the CDR3 reads TGTGCCAGCAGACGGACGGTGGCCGGGGAGCTGTTTTTT.

The sample holds a few counts of this clone. The chain is built from TRBV7-6 and TRBJ2-2; the match to TRBD2 covers 11 bases. CDR3 length: 16 residues. Per the germline V gene, CDR1 is SGHVS and CDR2 is FNYEAQ. V shed 5 bases and J 6 bases; nucleotides not matched to a gene: 8. The CDR3 sequence: CASSPPTSGISGELFF. DNA for the CDR3: TGTGCCAGCAGCCCACCGACTAGCGGGATCTCCGGGGAGCTGTTTTTT.

This clone was counted only a few times. The chain uses TRBV6-5 and TRBJ1-3; D remains unclear. The CDR3 is 14 residues long. The germline gives CDR1 MNHEY, CDR2 SVGAGI. V was shortened by 4 bases and J by 2 bases, with 9 bases between the two germline ends. The CDR3 DNA is TGTGCCAGCAGTTCAGACCAGCCTGGAAACACCATATATTTT. Translated: CASSSDQPGNTIYF.

V gene TRBV9 combines with J gene TRBJ2-1; D unresolved. The CDR3 has 13 amino acids. Trimming removed 2 bases from V and 0 bases from J, with 3 bases in between. The germline gives CDR1 SGDLS, CDR2 YYNGEE. Written as DNA, the CDR3 is TGTGCCAGCAGCGTGGGCTCCTACAATGAGCAGTTCTTC. Protein: CASSVGSYNEQFF.

V usage is TRBV19 and J usage is TRBJ1-5; maybe TRBD1 (6 bases). The CDR3 sequence is 16 residues long. V was trimmed by 4 bases and J by 3 bases, leaving 16 bases between them. The germline V gene has CDR1 LNHDA and CDR2 SQIVND (reference sequence). This CDR3 is CASSSGLDRHNQPQHF. Here the CDR3 DNA reads TGTGCCAGTAGTAGCGGGTTGGACAGACACAATCAGCCCCAGCATTTT.

The CDR3, as DNA: TGTGCCAGCTTGGCCTCCTATGGCTACACCTTC. It translates to CASLASYGYTF. The V gene is TRBV28, the J gene TRBJ1-2; unclear D gene. CDR3 length: 11 amino acids. The ends were cut back, 8 bases at V and 4 bases at J, with 8 bases in the middle. The germline V gene has CDR1 MDHEN and CDR2 SYDVKM.

V usage is TRBV4-1 and J usage is TRBJ2-1; D may correspond to TRBD1 or TRBD2 (7 bases each). The germline CDR1 and CDR2 sequences are MGHRA and YSYEKL. The length of the CDR3 is 16 residues. The V end was cut by 4 bases, the J end by 0 bases, with 13 bases between. CDR3 nucleotide sequence: TGCGCCAGCAGCCCAGGGAGGGACAGCTCCTACAATGAGCAGTTCTTC. This codes for CASSPGRDSSYNEQFF.

This clone was seen a few times. The chain links TRBV5-4 to TRBJ1-1; 10 bases agree with TRBD1. The CDR3 has 15 amino acids. The germline CDR1 and CDR2 sequences are SGHNT and YYREEE (reference sequence). V was pared by 5 bases and J by 1 base, with 5 bases of the junction left unmatched. The CDR3 DNA follows: TGTGCCAGCAGGCGACAGGGGGCACAGAACACTGAAGCTTTCTTT. The encoded protein is CASRRQGAQNTEAFF.

This chain uses TRBV6-5 with TRBJ1-4, with 7 bases fitting TRBD1. This CDR3 contains 14 residues. J lost 3 bases, V lost 11 bases, and 9 bases had no gene match. Germline V gene data show CDR1 as MNHEY and CDR2 as SVGAGI. The CDR3 bases are TGTGCCCGAAAGGGGACAGACGCTAATGAAAAACTGTTTTTT. This sequence encodes CARKGTDANEKLFF.

V gene TRBV19 combines with J gene TRBJ2-7; 7 bases agree with TRBD1. Germline CDR1 reads LNHDA; CDR2 reads SQIVND (reference sequence). CDR3 length equals 15 residues. V lost 5 bases, J lost 2 bases, and 9 bases stayed unmatched. The CDR3 coding sequence is TGTGCCAGTAGTGCACCGGGACAGAGCGCCTACGAGCAGTACTTC. Translation: CASSAPGQSAYEQYF.

The rearrangement uses TRBV7-9 and TRBJ1-1, with a weak D call TRBD1 (6 bases). V lost 6 bases and J 1 base, leaving 12 bases between the germline ends. CDR3 length: 14 residues. The germline CDR1 and CDR2 sequences are SEHNR and FQNEAQ (reference sequence). The CDR3 is CASSLRGQNTEAFF. CDR3 bases: TGTGCCAGCAGTCTTCGGGGGCAGAACACTGAAGCTTTCTTT.

The DNA for the CDR3 is TGTGCCAGCAGTTTAGGTTACGCCGATAGCAATCAGCCCCAGCATTTT. Amino acid sequence: CASSLGYADSNQPQHF. The chain has TRBV27 and TRBJ1-5; no definite D call. The CDR3 loop spans 16 amino acids. V was shortened by 2 bases and J by 0 bases, with 11 bases between the two germline ends. The germline gives CDR1 MNHEY, CDR2 SMNVEV (reference sequence).

The J gene is TRBJ1-1, the V gene TRBV27, with TRBD1 as a possible D gene (5 bases). Germline V gene sequence: CDR1 MNHEY, CDR2 SMNVEV (reference sequence). This CDR3 is built from 16 residues. V lost 5 bases and J lost 1, with 17 bases in between. The CDR3 sequence is CASSPPYMTENTEAFF. The CDR3 coding sequence is TGTGCCAGCAGTCCACCATACATGACAGAGAACACTGAAGCTTTCTTT.

The chain uses TRBV7-9 and TRBJ1-3, with no clear D. V lost 2 bases to trimming and J lost 0 bases, with 5 bases between them. The CDR3 runs 14 residues. Per germline, CDR1 SEHNR and CDR2 FQNEAQ (reference sequence). This CDR3 is CASSLTSSGNTIYF. The CDR3 DNA follows: TGTGCCAGCAGCTTAACGAGCTCTGGAAACACCATATATTTT. Together with reference TRBV7-9 and TRBJ1-3, the CDR3 gives the full variable domain: DTGVSQNPRHKITKRGQNVTFRCDPISEHNRLYWYRQTLGQGPEFLTYFQNEAQLEKSRLLSDRFSAERPKGSFSTLEIQRTEQGDSAMYLCASSLTSSGNTIYFGEGSWLTVV.

The chain combines TRBV29-1 with TRBJ1-6; TRBD1 aligns across 11 bases. V trimming: 4 bases; J trimming: 8 bases; junction bases outside the gene matches: 4. The CDR3 totals 14 residues. In germline, CDR1 is SQVTM, CDR2 ANQGSEA. CDR3 residues: CSVAGQGVDSPLHF. CDR3 coding DNA: TGCAGCGTTGCGGGACAGGGGGTCGATTCACCCCTCCACTTT. The full variable domain, with the rest looked up from reference TRBV29-1 and TRBJ1-6, is SAVISQKPSRDICQRGTSLTIQCQVDSQVTMMFWYRQQPGQSLTLIATANQGSEATYESGFVIDKFPISRPNLTFSTLTVSNMSPEDSSIYLCSVAGQGVDSPLHFGNGTRLTVT.

J is TRBJ2-7 and V is TRBV27; D possibly corresponds to TRBD2 (5 bases). The CDR3 is made up of 13 amino acids. V gave up 2 bases and J gave up 6 bases, with 11 bases separating them. Germline V gives CDR1 MNHEY, CDR2 SMNVEV (reference sequence). The CDR3 nucleotides read TGTGCCAGCAGTTTAGACCAGCGGCGCGAGCAGTACTTC. Translated: CASSLDQRREQYF.

This chain joins TRBV6-5 and TRBJ2-2; 7 positions agree with TRBD1. The germline V gene has CDR1 MNHEY and CDR2 SVGAGI. Trimming took 7 bases from V and 6 from J; bases not matched to a gene: 8. This CDR3 has 14 amino acids. CDR3 in amino acids: CASTRDSGAGELFF. CDR3 DNA sequence: TGTGCCAGCACTCGGGACAGTGGGGCCGGGGAGCTGTTTTTT.

The chain has TRBV28 and TRBJ1-2; no reliable D call. This CDR3 spans 14 amino acids. Germline CDR1 MDHEN, CDR2 SYDVKM. V was clipped by 8 bases and J by 0 bases, with 13 bases between them. DNA of the CDR3: TGTGCCAGCTGTAGGGCGGGAACTAACTATGGCTACACCTTC. This translates into CASCRAGTNYGYTF.

The chain has TRBV5-1 and TRBJ1-1; D gene unclear. Germline V gene sequence: CDR1 SGHRS, CDR2 YFSETQ. The V end was cut by 0 bases, the J end by 3 bases, with 3 bases between. The CDR3 extends over 12 amino acids. In DNA form, the CDR3 reads TGCGCCAGCAGCTTGGGAGACACTGAAGCTTTCTTT. This translates into CASSLGDTEAFF.

This CDR3 is CASRTGGNYGYTF. For the CDR3, the DNA is TGTGCCTCCCGGACAGGGGGTAACTATGGCTACACCTTC. The chain has TRBV19 and TRBJ1-2; 10 bases are shared with TRBD1. The CDR3 runs 13 residues. The junction had 4 bases not matched to a gene; V was cut back by 11 bases and J by 1 base. The germline V gene has CDR1 LNHDA and CDR2 SQIVND (reference sequence).

This sequence joins TRBV6-6 and TRBJ1-6; unclear D gene. V was trimmed by 0 bases and J by 5 bases, leaving 8 bases between them. The CDR3 consists of 15 residues. Germline CDR1 MNHNY, CDR2 SVGAGI (reference sequence). CDR3 nucleotide sequence: TGTGCCAGCAGTTACTCTTCAATGAATAATTCACCCCTCCACTTT. It is translated as CASSYSSMNNSPLHF.

V and J are TRBV28 and TRBJ1-2; the D is unclear. Per the germline V gene, CDR1 is MDHEN and CDR2 is SYDVKM. V was cut by 5 bases and J by 4 bases, with 23 bases left in between. This CDR3 is 17 amino acids long. CDR3 coding DNA: TGTGCCAGCAGTACTTTATTGGCCCTTAAGGGAGGCTATGGCTACACCTTC. Its protein is CASSTLLALKGGYGYTF.

The chain joins TRBV28 to TRBJ2-3; the match to TRBD2 covers 9 bases. Unmatched junction bases numbered 7, after V lost 3 bases and J lost 0 bases. Germline CDR1 and CDR2: MDHEN and SYDVKM. CDR3 length: 17 residues. This chain's CDR3 is CASSLGVTSGSTDTQYF. The CDR3 DNA reads as TGTGCCAGCAGTTTGGGGGTGACTAGCGGTAGCACAGATACGCAGTATTTT.

This rearrangement joins TRBV19 to TRBJ2-3, with 8 nucleotides matching TRBD2. In germline, CDR1 is LNHDA, CDR2 SQIVND (reference sequence). After removal of 2 bases from V and 5 bases from J, the junction contained 3 bases not matched to a gene. This CDR3 is 14 amino acids long. The CDR3 DNA follows: TGTGCCAGTAGTATAACTAGCGGTAGAGATACGCAGTATTTT. Translated: CASSITSGRDTQYF. Together with reference TRBV19 and TRBJ2-3, the CDR3 gives the full variable domain: DGGITQSPKYLFRKEGQNVTLSCEQNLNHDAMYWYRQDPGQGLRLIYYSQIVNDFQKGDIAEGYSVSREKKESFPLTVTSAQKNPTAFYLCASSITSGRDTQYFGPGTRLTVL.

The chain is built from TRBV28 and TRBJ2-1; 8 bases are a match to TRBD2. The CDR3 has 15 residues. Germline-derived CDR1 and CDR2 are MDHEN and SYDVKM. V lost 2 bases to trimming and J lost 7 bases; unmatched junction nucleotides: 7. The CDR3 protein is CASSLGAGAGNEQFF. DNA of the CDR3: TGTGCCAGCAGTTTAGGAGCGGGAGCGGGTAATGAGCAGTTCTTC.

V gene TRBV14 combines with J gene TRBJ2-7, with D possibly TRBD2 on 5 matching bases. The CDR3 length is 12 residues. Trimming shortened V by 8 bases and J by 2 bases, and 10 bases separated the two germline ends. Per germline, CDR1 SGHDN and CDR2 FVKESK. The CDR3 loop is CASGRTAYEQYF. CDR3 DNA: TGTGCCAGCGGGAGAACGGCCTACGAGCAGTACTTC.